This T cell receptor (beta chain) was recovered during a study of OX40 agonist ivuxolimab in advanced cancers. On the study more broadly: Patients received ivuxolimab, an agonistic anti-OX40 (CD134) antibody. Hepatocellular carcinoma, melanoma, renal cell or head and neck cancer affected the dose-escalation patients. Whole-study results and caveats: CD8+ T cells averaged more expanded clones than CD4+. Some nonresponders additionally presented with little normalized T-cell clonal expansion.

Sequencing used immunoSEQ multiplex PCR; TCRdb keeps in-frame clones, though not all of them. The data show about 77,000 clones, 85% to 90% seen once. The CDR3 loop spans 15 amino acids. Trimming took 9 bases from V and 6 from J; bases not matched to a gene: 16. CDR1 and CDR2 (germline): PRHDT, FYEKMQ (reference sequence). Turning to this clone: What it binds is not known.

V gene TRBV13 combines with J gene TRBJ2-7, with 8 bases aligning to TRBD1. The origin of this receptor is an adult with an advanced solid tumor such as melanoma, head and neck, liver or kidney cancer. Source: CD4+ or CD8+ T cells sorted from blood, taken in a trial of the OX40 agonist ivuxolimab. CDR3 protein: CASLTRGQGHPEQYF. In nucleotides, the CDR3 is TGTGCCAGTCTCACCCGTGGACAGGGACATCCCGAGCAGTACTTC.